This T cell receptor beta chain was sequenced in a study of blood T cell repertoires in COVID-19 (dated by TCRdb to 2019 to 2021). With regard to the full study: Collaborator samples came from the United States, Italy and Spain and covered acute and convalescent phases of COVID-19. The prospective study material was composed of cDNA or gDNA derived from T cells, B-cell-depleted T cells, or PBMCs. Subjects who had been exposed to COVID-19, were actively infected with it, or had recovered from it provided the deeply sampled blood TCRbeta repertoires that made up the dataset. A freely available public database, intended as a resource for researchers studying the immune response to SARS-CoV-2, is where the repertoires were released. Samples were obtained from the ongoing ImmuneRACE study (first 160 participants) and from 1,200 or so subjects provided by 6 global collaborators. A de-identified subject ID, COVID-19 status, age in years and sex were almost always included in the sample metadata. Where available, HLA class I and class II types were taken from metadata supplied by the sample provider and were not determined by assay-based typing. The research as a whole found: The quantity of clinical and demographic metadata differed by source and by participant and was supplied without curation.

From the germline V gene, CDR1 is SQVTM and CDR2 is ANQGSEA. Unmatched junction bases come to 9, with V trimmed by 4 bases and J by 5 bases. From the cysteine through the phenylalanine, the CDR3 covers 14 amino acids. CDR3 DNA is the only sequence kept; it has 42 bases, read in frame from the first base. For this clone: It has no known antigen specificity. Base qualities are not at hand, and no much larger clone is one base apart.

Collaborating institutions collected whole blood in K2EDTA tubes following their own protocols. For TCRbeta analysis, collaborators shipped samples in one of three forms: frozen whole blood, isolated PBMCs, or DNA extracted from either of those sample types. TCRbeta CDR3 regions were amplified from genomic DNA by means of the immunoSEQ Assay, a bias-controlled multiplex PCR. Processing in the source paper ran as follows. The number of nucleated cells in each sample was estimated from the amplification of reference gene primers within the assay. To quantify the absolute abundance of each unique TCRbeta CDR3 rearrangement, sequence reads were collapsed and filtered. For each sample, productive Simpson clonality was calculated as the square root of Simpson's diversity index over productive rearrangements. Imported from immuneACCESS, the table was reduced by TCRdb to in-frame sequences with V and J called. These copies leave out some clones; in studies compared against another copy, an unresolved V gene accounts for under half, and the cause of the remainder is not known. V and J calls plus clone size are reproduced from that table; the DNA served to infer D and trimming. The sample yields under 130,000 clones; over 75% were counted once. About 3.9% of the sample is in the top ten clones.

This receptor chain uses TRBV29-1 and TRBJ2-5, with 8 bases aligning to TRBD1. Sequencing was done on a sample of peripheral blood. This receptor was identified in a man aged 50-60 years with acute or convalescent COVID-19. The encoded CDR3 is CSVGPGTGEETQYF. Read as DNA, the sequence is TGCAGCGTTGGGCCTGGGACAGGCGAGGAGACCCAGTACTTC.